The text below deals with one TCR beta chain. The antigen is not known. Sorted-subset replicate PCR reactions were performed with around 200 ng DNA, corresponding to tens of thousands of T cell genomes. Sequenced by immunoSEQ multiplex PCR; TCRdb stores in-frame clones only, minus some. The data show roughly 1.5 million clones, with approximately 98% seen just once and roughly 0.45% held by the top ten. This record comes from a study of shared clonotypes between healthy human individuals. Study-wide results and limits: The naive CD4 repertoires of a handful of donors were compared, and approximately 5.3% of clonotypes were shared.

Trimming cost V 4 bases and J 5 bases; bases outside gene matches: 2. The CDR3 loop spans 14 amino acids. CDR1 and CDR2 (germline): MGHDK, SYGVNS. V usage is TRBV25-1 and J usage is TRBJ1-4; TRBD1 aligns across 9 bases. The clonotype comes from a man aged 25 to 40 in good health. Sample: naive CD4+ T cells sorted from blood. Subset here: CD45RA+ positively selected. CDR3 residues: CASSVTGGNEKLFF. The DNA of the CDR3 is TGTGCCAGCAGTGTGACAGGGGGGAATGAAAAACTGTTTTTT. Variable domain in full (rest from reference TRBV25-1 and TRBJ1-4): EADIYQTPRYLVIGTGKKITLECSQTMGHDKMYWYQQDPGMELHLIHYSYGVNSTEKGDLSSESTVSRIRTEHFPLTLESARPSHTSQYLCASSVTGGNEKLFFGSGTQLSVL.